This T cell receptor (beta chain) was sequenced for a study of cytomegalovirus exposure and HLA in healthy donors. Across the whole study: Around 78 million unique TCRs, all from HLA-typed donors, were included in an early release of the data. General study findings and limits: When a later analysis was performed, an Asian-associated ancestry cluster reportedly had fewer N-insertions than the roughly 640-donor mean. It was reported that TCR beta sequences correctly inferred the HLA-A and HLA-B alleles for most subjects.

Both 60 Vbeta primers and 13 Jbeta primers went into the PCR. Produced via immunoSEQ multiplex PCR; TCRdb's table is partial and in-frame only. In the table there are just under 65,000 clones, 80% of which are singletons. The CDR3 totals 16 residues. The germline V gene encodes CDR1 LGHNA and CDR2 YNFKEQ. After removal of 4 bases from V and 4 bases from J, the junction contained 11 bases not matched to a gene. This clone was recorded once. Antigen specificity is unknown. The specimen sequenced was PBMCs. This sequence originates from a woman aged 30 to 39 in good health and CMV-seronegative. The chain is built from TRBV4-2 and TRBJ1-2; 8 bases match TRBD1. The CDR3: CASSPRQGAVSYGYTF. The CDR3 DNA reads TGTGCCAGCAGCCCGCGTCAGGGGGCGGTTAGCTATGGCTACACCTTC.